This T cell receptor (beta chain) was captured in a study of cytomegalovirus exposure and HLA in healthy donors. The PCR employed 60 Vbeta primers together with 13 Jbeta primers. The assay was immunoSEQ multiplex PCR, and TCRdb's table has in-frame clones only and misses some. Here the sample spans around 120,000 clones, 15% to 19% being singletons. CDR1 and CDR2 from the germline V gene are MNHEY and SMNVEV (reference sequence). V lost 2 bases, J lost 1 base, and 5 bases lay in between. The CDR3 covers 13 residues. This clone has more than one count but fewer than ten. The J gene is TRBJ1-1, the V gene TRBV27, with no clear D. The sequence was collected from a young woman in good health and CMV-seronegative. The sequenced sample consisted of PBMCs. This chain's CDR3 is CASSLLRNTEAFF. The DNA for the CDR3 is TGTGCCAGCAGTTTACTCAGGAACACTGAAGCTTTCTTT.